This entry lists 22 T cell receptor beta chains sequenced from one sample in a study of blood T cell repertoires in COVID-19. Here immunoSEQ multiplex PCR was the method, and the copy in TCRdb shows in-frame clones only, minus some. The repertoire consists of a few hundred thousand clones, with more than 85% occurring once and the leading ten covering just over 0.85%. The sequenced sample was PBMCs or T cells enriched from blood (not recorded which). These receptors all stem from a woman in her 40s who had been exposed to COVID-19.

This chain uses TRBV27 with TRBJ1-6; no reliable D call. There are 14 residues in the CDR3. Germline CDR1 MNHEY, CDR2 SMNVEV (reference sequence). Trimming shortened V by 3 bases and J by 4 bases, and 7 bases separated the two germline ends. In DNA, the CDR3 is TGTGCCAGCAGTTTCAAACGGTATAATTCACCCCTCCACTTT. Its translation is CASSFKRYNSPLHF.

The chain recombines TRBV27 with TRBJ1-2; 8 nucleotides line up with TRBD1. The length of the CDR3 is 14 residues. V was clipped by 5 bases and J by 3 bases; unmatched bases: 5. CDR1 is MNHEY, CDR2 SMNVEV, per germline (reference sequence). This CDR3 is CASSTRGPDYGYTF. CDR3 bases: TGTGCCAGCAGTACCAGGGGGCCAGACTATGGCTACACCTTC.

The chain is built from TRBV19 and TRBJ1-2; D uncertain. Germline V gene sequence: CDR1 LNHDA, CDR2 SQIVND (reference sequence). Deletions cut 4 bases from V and 4 bases from J, with 13 bases between. There are 14 residues in the CDR3. The CDR3 nucleotides read TGTGCCAGTAGTAACACTGCACAGAGCTATGGCTACACCTTC. Amino acids: CASSNTAQSYGYTF.

This clone was counted only a few times. V is TRBV5-1 and J is TRBJ1-3, with 7 bases matching TRBD1. Germline CDR1 SGHRS, CDR2 YFSETQ. The CDR3 sequence is 17 residues long. Germline trimming cut 0 bases from V and 4 bases from J; bases unmatched to any gene: 10. The CDR3: CASSLGGQALGGNTIYF. For the CDR3, the DNA is TGCGCCAGCAGCTTGGGAGGACAGGCTCTAGGGGGAAACACCATATATTTT.

This clone was found a few times. The gene calls are TRBV21-1 and TRBJ1-1; the table's D call of TRBD1 was not tested on the DNA. TRBV21-1 is shown as a pseudogene. The CDR3 totals 14 residues. The CDR3 DNA reads TGTGCCAGCCTTTCCCCCGACAGTTACACTGAAGCTTTCTTT. Its protein product is CASLSPDSYTEAFF.

This clone has only one observation. The chain uses TRBV9 and TRBJ2-1; 9 nucleotides match TRBD2. Germline V gene lookup returns CDR1 SGDLS and CDR2 YYNGEE. This CDR3 spans 16 amino acids. J was trimmed by 0 bases and V by 2 bases; bases with no gene match: 3. The CDR3 is CASSVSGRNSYNEQFF. DNA of the CDR3: TGTGCCAGCAGCGTGAGCGGGAGGAACTCCTACAATGAGCAGTTCTTC.

About this clone itself: Other DNA sequences in this specimen translate into the identical CDR3. The V gene is TRBV19, the J gene TRBJ2-7; TRBD1 matches 8 bases. V gave up 3 bases and J gave up 4 bases; unmatched junction bases: 5. The CDR3 sequence is 14 residues long. CDR1 and CDR2 from the germline V gene are LNHDA and SQIVND (reference sequence). CDR3 loop: CASSIGQGAYEQYF. In DNA, the CDR3 is TGTGCCAGTAGTATCGGGCAGGGGGCTTACGAGCAGTACTTC.

The J gene is TRBJ1-2, the V gene TRBV11-2; 9 bases align to TRBD1. The CDR3 loop spans 18 amino acids. CDR1 SGHAT and CDR2 FQNNGV come from the germline V gene. The trim removed 5 bases at V and 5 bases at J, leaving 18 bases unmatched. The CDR3 reads CASSTQKRTGTGYYGYTF. Written as DNA, the CDR3 is TGTGCCAGCAGCACACAAAAAAGAACCGGGACAGGGTATTATGGCTACACCTTC.

The rearrangement joins TRBV2 to TRBJ1-1, with D possibly TRBD1 on 6 matching bases. CDR1 and CDR2 (germline): SNHLY, FYNNEI. Trimming left V 6 bases short and J 6 bases short, with 17 bases between. The CDR3 totals 14 residues. In nucleotides, the CDR3 is TGTGCCAGCAGCCCCAATCAGGGGATGGCTGAAGCTTTCTTT. Translated, it gives CASSPNQGMAEAFF.

The chain carries TRBV6-5 and TRBJ1-5; a weak D match, TRBD1 (6 bases). This CDR3 is 14 amino acids long. V was shortened by 7 bases and J by 3 bases, with 13 bases between the two germline ends. Germline V gives CDR1 MNHEY, CDR2 SVGAGI. The CDR3 DNA reads TGTGCCAGCACAAACAGGGCGATCAATCAGCCCCAGCATTTT. Translation gives CASTNRAINQPQHF.

The V and J genes are TRBV9 and TRBJ2-5; 14 positions agree with TRBD2. Germline loops: CDR1 SGDLS, CDR2 YYNGEE. The CDR3 has 17 residues. J lost 1 base, V lost 4 bases, and 6 bases had no gene match. In DNA, the CDR3 is TGTGCCAGCAGCTTAGGGACTAGCGGGGGCCTCCAAGAGACCCAGTACTTC. Its protein product is CASSLGTSGGLQETQYF.

The chain couples TRBV19 to TRBJ1-1; 7 bases map to TRBD1. Germline V gives CDR1 LNHDA, CDR2 SQIVND (reference sequence). With 6 bases clipped from V and 3 bases from J, the junction kept 10 bases outside the gene matches. The CDR3 runs 15 residues. This chain's CDR3 is CASRGRQGRHTEAFF. The CDR3 DNA is TGTGCCAGTAGGGGTCGACAGGGTCGTCACACTGAAGCTTTCTTT.

The J gene is TRBJ1-5, the V gene TRBV24-1, with D possibly TRBD1 on 6 matching bases. The CDR3 runs to 14 residues. V was pared by 9 bases and J by 5 bases, with 16 bases between. Germline lookup yields CDR1 KGHDR and CDR2 SFDVKD. The CDR3 DNA follows: TGTGCCACCCGGGACACGGGGCTCCATCAGCCCCAGCATTTT. As protein: CATRDTGLHQPQHF.

V and J are TRBV5-6 and TRBJ1-5; 7 bases fit TRBD1. This CDR3 has 15 amino acids. Germline V gene sequence: CDR1 SGHDT, CDR2 YYEEEE. J gave up 0 bases and V 3 bases, and 3 bases lay outside the gene matches. CDR3 loop: CASSSTGNSNQPQHF. The CDR3 DNA reads as TGTGCCAGCAGCTCGACAGGGAATAGCAATCAGCCCCAGCATTTT.

The rearrangement links TRBV20-1 to TRBJ1-2; possible D gene TRBD1, 5 bases. CDR3 length: 17 residues. Trimming stripped 3 bases from V and 4 bases from J, with 24 bases between. The germline V gene encodes CDR1 DFQATT and CDR2 SNEGSKA (reference sequence). CDR3 amino acids: CSASRLSSGRASYGYTF. As DNA, the CDR3 is TGCAGTGCTAGTCGTTTGTCCTCGGGCAGGGCGAGCTATGGCTACACCTTC.

This chain uses TRBV24-1 with TRBJ1-4, with D possibly matching TRBD1 (5 bases). The CDR3 is 14 amino acids. Looked up from germline, CDR1 is KGHDR and CDR2 is SFDVKD. Trimming left V 2 bases short and J 8 bases short, with 11 bases between. The CDR3 nucleotides read TGTGCCACCAGTGATTCAAGGCGGGACGAAAAACTGTTTTTT. The encoded protein is CATSDSRRDEKLFF.

This clone was counted a single time. The V gene is TRBV7-9, the J gene TRBJ1-1; D unclear. CDR1 SEHNR and CDR2 FQNEAQ come from the germline V gene (reference sequence). The CDR3 is 13 amino acids. V lost 7 bases and J lost 5, with 14 bases in between. The CDR3 region is CASTTDVRTEAFF. In nucleotides, the CDR3 is TGTGCCAGCACCACCGACGTGAGGACTGAAGCTTTCTTT.

The chain has TRBV3-1 (or the pseudogene TRBV3-2) and TRBJ1-6; 9 bases match TRBD1. The V and J ends lost 6 bases and 8 bases, in that order; junction bases with no gene match: 5. Per the germline V gene, CDR1 is LGHDT and CDR2 is YNNKEL (reference sequence). The CDR3 runs to 14 residues. CDR3 region: CASSRTGADSPLHF. DNA for the CDR3: TGTGCCAGCAGTCGGACAGGGGCGGATTCACCCCTCCACTTT.

This chain uses TRBV11-2 with TRBJ2-7; no definite D call. CDR1 is SGHAT, CDR2 FQNNGV, per germline. V dropped 6 bases and J dropped 3 bases, with 12 bases sitting between them. CDR3 length: 13 residues. The CDR3 loop reads CASRNIKYYEQYF. The CDR3 nucleotides read TGTGCCAGCAGGAACATCAAGTACTACGAGCAGTACTTC.

The CDR3 spells CSATEVGLAGGGQETQYF. CDR3 in DNA: TGCAGTGCTACTGAAGTGGGACTAGCGGGAGGAGGGCAAGAGACCCAGTACTTC. This chain joins TRBV20-1 and TRBJ2-5; 15 bases are shared with TRBD2. The junction had 11 bases not matched to a gene; V was cut back by 4 bases and J by 2 bases. The CDR3 is 18 amino acids. Germline V gene data show CDR1 as DFQATT and CDR2 as SNEGSKA (reference sequence).

This chain links TRBV10-2 with TRBJ1-6, with TRBD1 as a possible D gene (5 bases). CDR1 WSHSY and CDR2 SAAADI come from the germline V gene. The CDR3 length is 15 residues. V shed 2 bases and J shed 10 bases, with 15 bases lying between them. The CDR3 DNA is TGCGCCAGCAGTGAGGCGGGCGGGGGTCAATCACCCCTCCACTTT. Encoded protein: CASSEAGGGQSPLHF.

This sequence joins TRBV19 and TRBJ1-1; a weak D match, TRBD1 (6 bases). The V end lost 7 bases, the J end lost 3 bases, and 21 bases lay between the germline ends. Germline lookup yields CDR1 LNHDA and CDR2 SQIVND (reference sequence). The CDR3 sequence is 16 residues long. The CDR3 loop is CASKAQGGVGDTEAFF. The CDR3 DNA sequence: TGTGCCAGTAAGGCACAGGGAGGGGTAGGCGACACTGAAGCTTTCTTT.